The present T cell receptor beta chain was sequenced within a study of T cell changes during pregnancy in multiple sclerosis (dated by TCRdb to the late 2010s). At the level of the whole study: The study examined how the T cell repertoire changed over the course of pregnancy in women with multiple sclerosis.

Libraries came from the immunoSEQ multiplex PCR assay. TCRdb's version of the immuneACCESS table is confined to in-frame rearrangements and falls short of the full clone set. An unresolved V gene accounts for under half of the shortfall where checked; the remainder is of unknown origin. The sample includes some 52,000 clones, with about 92% observed a single time. About 0.36% of the sample goes to the ten largest clones. Points on this clone: No antigen is known for it. Within one base of it there is no much larger clone, and no base qualities were kept.

Inclusive of the bounding cysteine and phenylalanine, the CDR3 is 16 residues long. The kept DNA is CDR3 alone, 48 bases in frame from the first base. A distance of 13 bases separates the germline ends of V and J, which lose 0 bases and 2 bases respectively. The germline V gene sets CDR1 to SGHDT and CDR2 to YYEEEE. The chain links TRBV5-6 with TRBJ2-3, with an unclear D gene assignment. The sample was CD4+ T cells from peripheral blood mononuclear cells, taken before pregnancy. The receptor was derived from a female donor with multiple sclerosis, enrolled in a pregnancy study. The CDR3 amino acid sequence is: CASSLAVVRLTDTQYF. The DNA sequence is as follows: TGTGCCAGCAGCTTGGCCGTCGTCAGACTCACAGATACGCAGTATTTT. Beyond the CDR3, the reference TRBV5-6 and TRBJ2-3 genes provide the residues; the full variable domain reads: DAGVTQSPTHLIKTRGQQVTLRCSPKSGHDTVSWYQQALGQGPQFIFQYYEEEERQRGNFPDRFSGHQFPNYSSELNVNALLLGDSALYLCASSLAVVRLTDTQYFGPGTRLTVL.